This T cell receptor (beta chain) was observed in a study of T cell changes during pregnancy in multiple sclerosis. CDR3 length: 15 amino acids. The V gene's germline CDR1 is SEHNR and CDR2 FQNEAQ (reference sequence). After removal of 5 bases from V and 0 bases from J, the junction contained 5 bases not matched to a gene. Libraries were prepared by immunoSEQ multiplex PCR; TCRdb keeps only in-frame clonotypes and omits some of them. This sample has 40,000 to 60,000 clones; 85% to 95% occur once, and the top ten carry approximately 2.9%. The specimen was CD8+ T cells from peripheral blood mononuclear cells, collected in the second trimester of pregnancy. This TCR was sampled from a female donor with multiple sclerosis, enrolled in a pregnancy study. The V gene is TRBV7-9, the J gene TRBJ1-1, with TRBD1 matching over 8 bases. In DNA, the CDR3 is TGTGCCAGCAGCCCCCAGGACAGGGTGAACACTGAAGCTTTCTTT. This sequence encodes CASSPQDRVNTEAFF. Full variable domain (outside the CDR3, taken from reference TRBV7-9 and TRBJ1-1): DTGVSQNPRHKITKRGQNVTFRCDPISEHNRLYWYRQTLGQGPEFLTYFQNEAQLEKSRLLSDRFSAERPKGSFSTLEIQRTEQGDSAMYLCASSPQDRVNTEAFFGQGTRLTVV.